Listed here are 21 T cell receptor beta chains from one sample, sequenced in a study. TCRdb re-called the 5' RACE reads with MiXCR, one entry per CDR3 protein. The sample has 7,000 to 9,000 distinct CDR3 sequences; roughly three fifths are singletons. Cells sorted as Tregs were CD4+, CD25+ and CD127-/low. The sequenced sample consisted of Tregs sorted from a lymph node. Receptor source: a female donor with breast cancer.

This clonotype was counted between two and nine times. J is TRBJ1-1 and V is TRBV4-3; D remains unclear. CDR1 is LGHNA, CDR2 YSLEER, per germline. V was shortened by 1 base and J by 6 bases, with 9 bases between the two germline ends. CDR3 size: 13 residues. The CDR3 DNA is TGCGCCAGCAGCCAAGGATTCGGGTCTGAAGCTTTCTTT. Translated: CASSQGFGSEAFF.

The J gene is TRBJ1-6, the V gene TRBV4-3; no definite D call. The CDR3 loop spans 20 amino acids. V dropped 4 bases and J dropped 0 bases, with 22 bases sitting between them. Germline CDR1 is LGHNA and CDR2 is YSLEER. CDR3 amino acids: CASSPRRMDSYSSYNSPLHF. The CDR3 coding sequence is TGCGCCAGCAGCCCAAGAAGAATGGACTCATACAGCTCCTATAATTCACCCCTCCACTTT.

The chain employs TRBV20-1 and TRBJ2-1, with unresolved D. CDR3 size: 16 residues. Trimming took 0 bases from V and 6 from J, leaving 18 bases between them. CDR1 and CDR2 from the germline V gene are DFQATT and SNEGSKA (reference sequence). The CDR3 coding sequence is TGCAGTGCTAGAGACCTTTATGCCGGCGGTGTCAATGAGCAGTTCTTC. Translation: CSARDLYAGGVNEQFF.

In this sample, this clonotype is large. V and J are TRBV12-3 or TRBV12-4 and TRBJ2-3; unclear D gene. V shed 5 bases and J shed 7 bases, with 7 bases lying between them. The CDR3 sequence is 11 residues long. This chain's CDR3 is CASSPQNTQYF. CDR3 sequence (DNA): TGTGCCAGCAGTCCTCAAAATACGCAGTATTTT.

This clonotype appeared a few times. The junction does not match germline at one end; this may be a read error. The gene calls are TRBV20-1 and TRBJ1-1; D unresolved. This CDR3 spans 14 amino acids. CDR1 and CDR2 (germline): DFQATT, SNEGSKA (reference sequence). The CDR3 coding sequence is TGCAGTGCTAGAGCTAAGTGGGTGGGCACTGAAACACTCTTT. It specifies CSARAKWVGTETLF.

This chain connects TRBV11-2 to TRBJ2-7, with TRBD1 as a possible D gene (6 bases). Germline CDR1 and CDR2: SGHAT and FQNNGV. The CDR3 extends over 16 amino acids. Trimming cost V 1 base and J 2 bases, with 15 bases left between them. The CDR3 DNA reads as TGTGCCAGCAGCTTAGGGTTCCGACAGGTCACCTACGAGCAGTACTTC. It is translated as CASSLGFRQVTYEQYF.

V usage is TRBV30 and J usage is TRBJ1-1; no firm D call. CDR1 and CDR2 (germline): GTSNPN, SVGIG (reference sequence). V lost 3 bases, J lost 1 base, and 9 bases lay in between. This CDR3 spans 13 amino acids. In DNA, the CDR3 is TGTGCCTGGAGATGGCAGCCGAACACTGAAGCTTTCTTT. Translating gives CAWRWQPNTEAFF.

The chain carries TRBV18 and TRBJ1-6; D call uncertain. V was pared by 4 bases and J by 0 bases, with 4 bases between. The CDR3 extends over 14 amino acids. The germline gives CDR1 KGHSH, CDR2 LQKENI. CDR3 amino acids: CASSQRSYNSPLHF. The CDR3, as DNA: TGTGCCAGCTCACAACGCTCCTATAATTCACCCCTCCACTTT. Variable domain in full (rest from reference TRBV18 and TRBJ1-6): NAGVMQNPRHLVRRRGQEARLRCSPMKGHSHVYWYRQLPEEGLKFMVYLQKENIIDESGMPKERFSAEFPKEGPSILRIQQVVRGDSAAYFCASSQRSYNSPLHFGNGTRLTVT.

J is TRBJ2-1 and V is TRBV7-6, with D maybe TRBD2 (5 bases). This CDR3 has 16 residues. Germline CDR1 SGHVS, CDR2 FNYEAQ. V was pared by 0 bases and J by 0 bases, with 9 bases between. The CDR3 DNA is TGTGCCAGCAGCTTAGCGGGAGCGAGCTCCTACAATGAGCAGTTCTTC. Amino acids: CASSLAGASSYNEQFF.

The V and J genes are TRBV28 and TRBJ1-5, with 7 bases matching TRBD1. Germline V gene lookup returns CDR1 MDHEN and CDR2 SYDVKM. J lost 7 bases, V lost 2 bases, and 8 bases had no gene match. This CDR3 region has 15 residues. The CDR3 DNA reads as TGTGCCAGCAGTTTACCCAGGGGGAGGGAACAGCCCCAGCATTTT. Translated: CASSLPRGREQPQHF.

The chain couples TRBV6-5 to TRBJ1-1; D is unclear. The CDR3 consists of 12 residues. V lost 7 bases, J lost 1 base, and 7 bases lay in between. Germline assignment: CDR1 MNHEY and CDR2 SVGAGI. CDR3 amino acids: CASTSGNTEAFF. CDR3 sequence (DNA): TGTGCCAGCACCTCCGGGAACACTGAAGCTTTCTTT.

V and J are TRBV3-1 and TRBJ2-1; no clear D. V was shortened by 0 bases and J by 9 bases, with 12 bases between the two germline ends. The germline V gene encodes CDR1 LGHDT and CDR2 YNNKEL (reference sequence). The CDR3 is 14 amino acids. In DNA form, the CDR3 reads TGTGCCAGCAGCCAAGAGCTTAGACCGGGTGAGCAGTTCTTC. Translation gives CASSQELRPGEQFF.

This chain links TRBV4-3 with TRBJ2-3, with 9 bases that match TRBD2. V dropped 2 bases and J dropped 3; count of bases not matched to a gene: 9. The CDR3 has 17 amino acids. CDR1 and CDR2 (germline): LGHNA, YSLEER. CDR3 sequence (DNA): TGCGCCAGCAGCCAATTTCGCGGGAGGGCCGTAACAGATACGCAGTATTTT. Its translation is CASSQFRGRAVTDTQYF.

The chain employs TRBV6-5 and TRBJ1-1; D gene uncertain. CDR1 and CDR2 (germline): MNHEY, SVGAGI. V lost 5 bases to trimming and J lost 7 bases, with 8 bases between them. CDR3 length: 11 amino acids. The CDR3 DNA follows: TGTGCCAGCAGTGACGGTGGTGAAGCTTTCTTT. It yields the protein CASSDGGEAFF.

This clonotype was seen a few times. The chain uses TRBV12-3 or TRBV12-4 and TRBJ2-5, with 12 bases aligning to TRBD2. Unmatched junction bases numbered 6, after V lost 3 bases and J lost 4 bases. This CDR3 is 16 amino acids long. DNA for the CDR3: TGTGCCAGCAGTTTGGCTAGCGGGAGGGCAGGAGAGACCCAGTACTTC. Protein product: CASSLASGRAGETQYF.

This clonotype has just a few counts. This chain connects TRBV15 to TRBJ2-1; D is undetermined. This CDR3 spans 14 amino acids. The germline V and J ends were trimmed by 1 base and 5 bases, with 9 bases remaining between them. The germline V gene encodes CDR1 LNHNV and CDR2 YYDKDF (reference sequence). The CDR3 protein is CATSRARLNNEQFF. In DNA, the CDR3 is TGTGCCACCAGCAGAGCCAGACTGAACAATGAGCAGTTCTTC.

The genes are TRBV5-1 and TRBJ2-7; TRBD2 might be the D (5 bases). CDR3 length equals 14 residues. V was trimmed by 4 bases and J by 6 bases, leaving 17 bases between them. The germline V gene has CDR1 SGHRS and CDR2 YFSETQ. The CDR3 sequence: CASSPQLGEAEQYF. The CDR3 nucleotides are TGCGCCAGCAGCCCCCAACTAGGTGAGGCCGAGCAGTACTTC. The variable domain in full, with the rest retrieved from reference TRBV5-1 and TRBJ2-7, is KAGVTQTPRYLIKTRGQQVTLSCSPISGHRSVSWYQQTPGQGLQFLFEYFSETQRNKGNFPGRFSGRQFSNSRSEMNVSTLELGDSALYLCASSPQLGEAEQYFGPGTRLTVT.

Only a few counts were recorded for this clonotype. This chain joins TRBV11-3 and TRBJ2-1, with 7 bases identical to TRBD1. The CDR3 runs to 15 residues. V lost 5 bases and J lost 1; bases outside the gene matches: 5. CDR1 is SGHNT and CDR2 is YENEEA in the germline V gene. This chain's CDR3 is CASSRNRGSYNEQFF. CDR3 DNA sequence: TGTGCCAGCAGCCGAAACAGGGGATCCTACAATGAGCAGTTCTTC. Full variable domain (missing parts from reference TRBV11-3 and TRBJ2-1): EAGVVQSPRYKIIEKKQPVAFWCNPISGHNTLYWYLQNLGQGPELLIRYENEEAVDDSQLPKDRFSAERLKGVDSTLKIQPAELGDSAVYLCASSRNRGSYNEQFFGPGTRLTVL.

This chain uses TRBV4-3 with TRBJ1-6; the D is unclear. The CDR3 spans 16 residues. The V end lost 0 bases, the J end lost 10 bases, and 16 bases lay between the germline ends. Germline loops: CDR1 LGHNA, CDR2 YSLEER. The CDR3 sequence: CASSQDVGGVGSPLHF. For the CDR3, the DNA is TGCGCCAGCAGCCAAGATGTGGGCGGGGTTGGATCACCCCTCCACTTT.

This clonotype was counted once. The gene calls are TRBV11-1 and TRBJ2-1; 7 bases match TRBD2. Germline V CDR1 and CDR2: SGHAT, FQDESV (reference sequence). CDR3 length: 15 amino acids. V shed 7 bases, J shed 3 bases, and the junction held 9 bases outside the gene matches. Written as DNA, the CDR3 is TGTGCCAGCACCAGGGAGGGGACCGACTACAATGAGCAGTTCTTC. Protein sequence: CASTREGTDYNEQFF.

This clonotype was observed a handful of times. J is TRBJ2-1 and V is TRBV7-2; tentative D call: TRBD2 (6 bases). The CDR3 covers 16 residues. The V end lost 6 bases, the J end lost 2 bases, and 17 bases lay between the germline ends. Germline V CDR1 and CDR2: SGHTA, FQGNSA. The CDR3 is CASRRTGTPTYNEQFF. The CDR3 DNA follows: TGTGCCAGCAGACGAACCGGGACTCCGACCTACAATGAGCAGTTCTTC.